This TCR beta chain was identified in a study of blood T cell repertoires in COVID-19. Assay used: immunoSEQ multiplex PCR; TCRdb lists only in-frame clones, some missing. The sample includes hundreds of thousands of clones, about nine tenths of them seen just once. The V and J ends lost 4 bases and 7 bases respectively, with 10 bases between them. Germline V CDR1 and CDR2: DFQATT, SNEGSKA (reference sequence). This CDR3 has 11 residues. This chain connects TRBV20-1 to TRBJ1-2; possible D gene TRBD1, 6 bases. The sequence derives from a woman younger than 45 with active or convalescent COVID-19. The sample comprised peripheral blood. CDR3 amino acids: CSATGDFGYTF. The CDR3 DNA sequence: TGCAGTGCTACAGGGGATTTTGGCTACACCTTC.